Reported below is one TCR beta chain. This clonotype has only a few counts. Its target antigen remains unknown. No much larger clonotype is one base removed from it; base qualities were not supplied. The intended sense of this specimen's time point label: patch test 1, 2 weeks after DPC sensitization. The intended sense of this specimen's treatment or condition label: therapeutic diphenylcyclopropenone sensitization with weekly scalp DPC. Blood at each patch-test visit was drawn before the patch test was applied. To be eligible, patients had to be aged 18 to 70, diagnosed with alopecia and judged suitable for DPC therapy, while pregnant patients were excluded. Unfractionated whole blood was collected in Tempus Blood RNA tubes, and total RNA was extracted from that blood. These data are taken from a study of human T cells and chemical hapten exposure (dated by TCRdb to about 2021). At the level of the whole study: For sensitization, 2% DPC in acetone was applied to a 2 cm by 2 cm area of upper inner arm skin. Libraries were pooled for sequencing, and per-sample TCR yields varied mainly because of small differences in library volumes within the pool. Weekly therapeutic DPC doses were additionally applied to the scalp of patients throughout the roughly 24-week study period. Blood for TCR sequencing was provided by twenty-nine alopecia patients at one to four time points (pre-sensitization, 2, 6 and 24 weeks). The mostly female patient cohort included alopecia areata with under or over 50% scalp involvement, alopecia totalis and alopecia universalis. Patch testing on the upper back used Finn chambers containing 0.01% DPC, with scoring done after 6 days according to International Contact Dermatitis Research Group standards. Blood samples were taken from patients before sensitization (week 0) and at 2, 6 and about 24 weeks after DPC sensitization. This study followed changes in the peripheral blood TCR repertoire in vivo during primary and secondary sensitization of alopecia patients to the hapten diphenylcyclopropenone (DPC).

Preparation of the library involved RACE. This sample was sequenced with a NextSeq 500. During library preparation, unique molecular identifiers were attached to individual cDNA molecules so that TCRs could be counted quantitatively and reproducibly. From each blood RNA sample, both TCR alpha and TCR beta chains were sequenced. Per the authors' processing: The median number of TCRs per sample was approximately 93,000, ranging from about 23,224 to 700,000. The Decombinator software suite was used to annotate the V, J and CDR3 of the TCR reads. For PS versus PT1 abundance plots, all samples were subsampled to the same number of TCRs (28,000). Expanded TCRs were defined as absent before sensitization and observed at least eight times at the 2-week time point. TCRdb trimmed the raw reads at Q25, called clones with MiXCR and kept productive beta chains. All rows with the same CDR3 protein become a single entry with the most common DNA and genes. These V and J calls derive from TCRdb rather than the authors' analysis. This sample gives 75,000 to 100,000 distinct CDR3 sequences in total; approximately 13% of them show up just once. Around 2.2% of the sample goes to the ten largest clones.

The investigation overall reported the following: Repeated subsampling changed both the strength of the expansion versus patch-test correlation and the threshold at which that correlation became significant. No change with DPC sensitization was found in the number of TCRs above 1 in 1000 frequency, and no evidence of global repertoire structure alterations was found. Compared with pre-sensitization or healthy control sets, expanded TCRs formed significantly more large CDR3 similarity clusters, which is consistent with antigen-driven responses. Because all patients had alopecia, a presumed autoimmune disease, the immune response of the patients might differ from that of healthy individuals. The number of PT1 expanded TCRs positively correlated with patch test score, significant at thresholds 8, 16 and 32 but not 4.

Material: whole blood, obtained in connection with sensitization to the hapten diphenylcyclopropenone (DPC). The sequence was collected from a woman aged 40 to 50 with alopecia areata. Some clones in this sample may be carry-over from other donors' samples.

The CDR3 is CASSLVQGMGTEAFF. The bases are TGTGCCAGCAGCTTGGTTCAGGGAATGGGCACTGAAGCTTTCTTT. The chain is assembled from TRBV5-5 and TRBJ1-1; possibly the D gene is TRBD1, per 5 matching bases. A distance of 13 bases separates the germline ends of V and J, which lose 0 bases and 4 bases respectively. The CDR3 numbers 15 residues from cysteine through phenylalanine. The CDR3 DNA has 45 bases and is translated from base 1. The germline V gene (reference sequence) provides CDR1 SGHKS and CDR2 YYEKEE.